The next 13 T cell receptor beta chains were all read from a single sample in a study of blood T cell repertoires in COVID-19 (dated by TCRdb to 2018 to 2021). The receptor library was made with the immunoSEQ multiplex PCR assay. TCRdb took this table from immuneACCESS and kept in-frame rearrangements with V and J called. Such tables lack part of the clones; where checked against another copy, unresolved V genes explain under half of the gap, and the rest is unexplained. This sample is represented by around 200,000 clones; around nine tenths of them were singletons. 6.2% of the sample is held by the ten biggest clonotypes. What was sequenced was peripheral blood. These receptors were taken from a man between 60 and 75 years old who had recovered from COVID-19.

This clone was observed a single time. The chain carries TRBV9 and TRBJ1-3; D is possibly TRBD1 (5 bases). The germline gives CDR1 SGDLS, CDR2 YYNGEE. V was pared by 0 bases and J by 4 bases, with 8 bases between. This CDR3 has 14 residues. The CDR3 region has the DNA TGTGCCAGCAGCGTAGACGGGGGAGGAAACACCATATATTTT. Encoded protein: CASSVDGGGNTIYF.

The CDR3: CASSQNRMGGYTDTQYF. CDR3 coding DNA: TGTGCCAGCAGCCAGAACCGAATGGGCGGGTACACAGATACGCAGTATTTT. The rearrangement uses TRBV3-1 (or the pseudogene TRBV3-2) and TRBJ2-3, with TRBD2 as a possible D gene (5 bases). The CDR3 runs 17 residues. Germline V gives CDR1 LGHDT, CDR2 YNNKEL (reference sequence). V shed 3 bases and J shed 2 bases, with 18 bases lying between them.

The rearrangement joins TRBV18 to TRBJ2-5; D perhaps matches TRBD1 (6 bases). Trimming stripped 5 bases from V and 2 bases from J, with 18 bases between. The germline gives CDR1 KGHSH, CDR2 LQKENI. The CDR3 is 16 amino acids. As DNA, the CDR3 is TGTGCCAGCTCAATCTCCCCGGTGGGGGCTCAAGAGACCCAGTACTTC. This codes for CASSISPVGAQETQYF.

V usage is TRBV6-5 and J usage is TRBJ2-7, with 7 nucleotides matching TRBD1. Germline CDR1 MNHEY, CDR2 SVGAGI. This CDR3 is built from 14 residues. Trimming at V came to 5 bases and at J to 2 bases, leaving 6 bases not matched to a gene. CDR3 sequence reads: CASSRGQVTYEQYF. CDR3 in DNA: TGTGCCAGCAGTCGAGGACAGGTTACCTACGAGCAGTACTTC.

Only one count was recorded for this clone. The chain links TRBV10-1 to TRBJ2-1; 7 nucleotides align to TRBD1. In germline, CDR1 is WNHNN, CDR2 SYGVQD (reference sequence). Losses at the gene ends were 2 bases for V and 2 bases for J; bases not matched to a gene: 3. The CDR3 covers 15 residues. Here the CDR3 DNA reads TGCGCCAGCAGTGAGACAGGGGCCCCCTACAATGAGCAGTTCTTC. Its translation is CASSETGAPYNEQFF.

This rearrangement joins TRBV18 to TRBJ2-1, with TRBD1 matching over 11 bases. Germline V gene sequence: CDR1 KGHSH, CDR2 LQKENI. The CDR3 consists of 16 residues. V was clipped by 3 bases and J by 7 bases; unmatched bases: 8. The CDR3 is CASSPLAGTGGNEQFF. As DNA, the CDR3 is TGTGCCAGCTCACCTTTAGCCGGGACAGGGGGGAATGAGCAGTTCTTC.

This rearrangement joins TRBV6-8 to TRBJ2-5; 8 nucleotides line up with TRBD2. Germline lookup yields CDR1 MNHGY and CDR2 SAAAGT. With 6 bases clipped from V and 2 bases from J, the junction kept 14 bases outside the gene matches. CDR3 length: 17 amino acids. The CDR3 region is CASRGSGLVLEQETQYF. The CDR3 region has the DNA TGTGCCAGCAGAGGGTCGGGACTAGTCCTCGAACAAGAGACCCAGTACTTC.

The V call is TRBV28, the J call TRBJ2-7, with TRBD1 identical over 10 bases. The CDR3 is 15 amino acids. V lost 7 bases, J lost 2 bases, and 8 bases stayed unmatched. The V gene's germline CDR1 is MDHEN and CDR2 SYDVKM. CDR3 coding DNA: TGTGCCAGCACCCCCCAGGGACAGGGGCCCTACGAGCAGTACTTC. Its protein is CASTPQGQGPYEQYF.

CDR3 DNA: TGTGCCAGCTCATCCCAACCCCAAGGGGACTCTGGAAACACCATATATTTT. This encodes CASSSQPQGDSGNTIYF. V and J are TRBV18 and TRBJ1-3, with a weak D call TRBD1 (5 bases). Trimming took 5 bases from V and 0 from J, leaving 17 bases between them. Germline V lookup: CDR1 KGHSH, CDR2 LQKENI. CDR3 size: 17 residues.

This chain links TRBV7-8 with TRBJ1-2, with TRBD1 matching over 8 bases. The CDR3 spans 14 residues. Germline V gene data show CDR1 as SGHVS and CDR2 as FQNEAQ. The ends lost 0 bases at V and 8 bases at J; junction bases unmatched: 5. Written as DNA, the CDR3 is TGTGCCAGCAGCTTAGCGGGGACAGGATCCGGCTACACCTTC. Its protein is CASSLAGTGSGYTF.

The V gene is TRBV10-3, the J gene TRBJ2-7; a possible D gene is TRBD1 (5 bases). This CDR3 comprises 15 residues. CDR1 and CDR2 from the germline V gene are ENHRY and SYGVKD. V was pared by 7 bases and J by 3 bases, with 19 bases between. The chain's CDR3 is CAIIGEGQGIYEQYF. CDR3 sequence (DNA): TGTGCCATCATAGGGGAAGGACAAGGAATCTACGAGCAGTACTTC.

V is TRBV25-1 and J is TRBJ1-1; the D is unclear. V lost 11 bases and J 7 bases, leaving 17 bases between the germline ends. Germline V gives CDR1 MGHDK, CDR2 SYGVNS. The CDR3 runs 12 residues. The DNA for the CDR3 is TGTGCCGTCAGAGTCGGACTGAGTGAAGCTTTCTTT. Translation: CAVRVGLSEAFF. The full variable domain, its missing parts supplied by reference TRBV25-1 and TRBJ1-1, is EADIYQTPRYLVIGTGKKITLECSQTMGHDKMYWYQQDPGMELHLIHYSYGVNSTEKGDLSSESTVSRIRTEHFPLTLESARPSHTSQYLCAVRVGLSEAFFGQGTRLTVV.

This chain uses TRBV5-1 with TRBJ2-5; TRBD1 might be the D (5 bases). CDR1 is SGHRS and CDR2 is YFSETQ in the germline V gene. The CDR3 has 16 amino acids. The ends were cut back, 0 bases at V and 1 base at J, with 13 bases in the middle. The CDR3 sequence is CASSLGPTGSQETQYF. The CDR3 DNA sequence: TGCGCCAGCAGCTTGGGGCCCACAGGCAGCCAAGAGACCCAGTACTTC.